Following are 3 T cell receptor beta chains from one sample sequenced in a study of T cell changes during pregnancy in multiple sclerosis. The assay was immunoSEQ multiplex PCR, and TCRdb's table has in-frame clones only and misses some. The sample shows around 38,000 clones, 91% of them seen only once. This material consisted of CD8+ T cells from peripheral blood mononuclear cells, taken in the second trimester of pregnancy. These receptors all come from a female donor with multiple sclerosis, enrolled in a pregnancy study.

Concerning this clone: Germline is not matched at one junction end, which may reflect a read error. The rearrangement joins TRBV6-1 to TRBJ1-2; D not resolved. Per the germline V gene, CDR1 is MNHNS and CDR2 is SASEGT. The CDR3 has 11 amino acids. In DNA, the CDR3 is TGTGCCAGCAGTGAGAACTACGGCTACACCTTC. This sequence encodes CASSENYGYTF.

The gene calls are TRBV27 and TRBJ1-6; D is uncertain. V was clipped by 0 bases and J by 0 bases, with 9 bases between them. Germline V gene sequence: CDR1 MNHEY, CDR2 SMNVEV (reference sequence). The CDR3 consists of 17 residues. CDR3 nucleotides: TGTGCCAGCAGTTTATCGGCGGGGAGCTCCTATAATTCACCCCTCCACTTT. Translated, it gives CASSLSAGSSYNSPLHF.

The chain carries TRBV27 and TRBJ2-3; 8 nucleotides line up with TRBD2. Trimming at V came to 3 bases and at J to 4 bases, leaving 9 bases not matched to a gene. The CDR3 length is 16 residues. CDR1 MNHEY and CDR2 SMNVEV come from the germline V gene (reference sequence). CDR3 region: CASSFWTSSFPDTQYF. In DNA form, the CDR3 reads TGTGCCAGCAGTTTTTGGACTAGCTCTTTCCCAGATACGCAGTATTTT.